This TCR beta chain was identified in a study of response to subunit inactivated influenza vaccine. Study-wide results and limits: Authors suggested few new T cells are recruited by each seasonal influenza vaccination.

Trimming took off 7 bases at V and 5 bases at J, with 18 bases between the two ends. CDR3 length: 15 residues. CDR1 MNHNS and CDR2 SASEGT come from the germline V gene. MiXCR, applied by TCRdb to the RT-PCR reads, yields one record per CDR3 protein. The table shows hundreds of thousands of distinct CDR3 sequences, with about 10% occurring only once. In this sample, this clonotype turned up a few times. Its antigen is as yet unknown. The sequences come from PBMCs from blood, collected on the day of vaccination. The sequence was collected from a man between 45 and 60 years old who received an inactivated influenza vaccine. V and J are TRBV6-1 and TRBJ2-1; weak D call: TRBD1 (5 bases). DNA of the CDR3: TGTGCCAGCACCAGAGGCAGGGTAGATAACAATGAGCAGTTCTTC. Translating gives CASTRGRVDNNEQFF.